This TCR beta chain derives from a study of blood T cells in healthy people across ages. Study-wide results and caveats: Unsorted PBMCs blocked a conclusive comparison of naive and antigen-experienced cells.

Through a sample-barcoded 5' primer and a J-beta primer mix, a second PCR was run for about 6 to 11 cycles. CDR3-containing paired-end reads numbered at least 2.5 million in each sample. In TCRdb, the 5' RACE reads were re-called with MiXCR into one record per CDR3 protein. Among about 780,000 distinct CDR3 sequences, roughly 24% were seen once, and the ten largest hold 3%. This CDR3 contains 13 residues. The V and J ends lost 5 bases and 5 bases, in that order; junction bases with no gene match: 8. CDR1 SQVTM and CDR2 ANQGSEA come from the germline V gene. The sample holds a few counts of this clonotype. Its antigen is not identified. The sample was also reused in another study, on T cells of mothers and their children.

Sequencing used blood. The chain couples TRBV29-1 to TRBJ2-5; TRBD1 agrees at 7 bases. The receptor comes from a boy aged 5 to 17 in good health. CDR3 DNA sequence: TGCAGCGTTAGTACAGGGGCCGGGGAGACCCAGTACTTC. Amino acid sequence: CSVSTGAGETQYF.